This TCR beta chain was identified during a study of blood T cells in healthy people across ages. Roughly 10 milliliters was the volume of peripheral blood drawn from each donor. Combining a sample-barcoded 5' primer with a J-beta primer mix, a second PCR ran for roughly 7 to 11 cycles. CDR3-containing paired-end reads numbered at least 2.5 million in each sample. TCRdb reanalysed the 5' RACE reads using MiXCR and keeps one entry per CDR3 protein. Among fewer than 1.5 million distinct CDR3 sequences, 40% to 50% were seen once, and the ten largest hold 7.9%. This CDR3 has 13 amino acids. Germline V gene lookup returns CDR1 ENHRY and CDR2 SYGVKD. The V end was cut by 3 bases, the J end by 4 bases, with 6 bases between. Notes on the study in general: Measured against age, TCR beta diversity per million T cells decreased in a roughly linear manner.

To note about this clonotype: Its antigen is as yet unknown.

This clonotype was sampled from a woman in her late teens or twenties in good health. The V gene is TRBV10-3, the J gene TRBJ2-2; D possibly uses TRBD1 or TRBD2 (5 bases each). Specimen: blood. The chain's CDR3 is CAISDGGTGELFF. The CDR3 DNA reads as TGTGCCATCAGTGATGGGGGCACCGGGGAGCTGTTTTTT.